These T cell receptor beta chains were read from a single sample in a study of cytomegalovirus exposure and HLA in healthy donors. The repertoire was sequenced with immunoSEQ multiplex PCR; TCRdb's copy has only in-frame clones and lacks some. The table records more than 90,000 clones, around four fifths of them present only once. The specimen was PBMCs. Receptors originate from a woman between 40 and 50 years old in good health and CMV-seronegative. Each CDR3 is given with its conserved first and last residue. Rows may omit the clone size; those that give it use once, few, many or a size class.

>TRBV18|TRBJ1-5|NA
CASSRTGDNQPQHF
>TRBV10-1|TRBJ1-1|NA
CASSSQGAAEAFF
>TRBV4-1|TRBJ2-7|NA
CASSLGEGAPTYEQYF
>TRBV2|TRBJ2-3|NA
CASSELAGGYGEYF
>TRBV5-1|TRBJ2-5|NA
CASSLASGGGSRETQYF
>TRBV18|TRBJ2-4|NA
CASSPPTRGNIQYF
>TRBV27|TRBJ2-2|NA
CASRLDSANTGELFF
>TRBV4-1|TRBJ1-1|NA
CASSQDPPPHPRPFF
>TRBV6-1|TRBJ2-1|few
CASSEYGGRGLAGRNEQFF
>TRBV5-5|TRBJ1-1|NA
CASSTGTGGKRNTEAFF
>TRBV5-1|TRBJ1-1|NA
CASSLAWGANTEAFF
>TRBV6-5|TRBJ2-5|NA
CASSSYDQGGRETQYF
>TRBV2|NA|NA
CASSPTLAYEQYF
>TRBV9|TRBJ2-1|NA
CASSGGDPYNEQFF
>TRBV7-9|TRBJ2-7|NA
CASSPSPYEQYF
>TRBV6-4|TRBJ2-1|few
CASSDSTSGSNEQFF
>TRBV9|TRBJ2-1|once
CASSSIKNADNEQFF
>TRBV5-1|TRBJ2-1|NA
CASSLGTGSYNEQFF
>TRBV30|TRBJ2-7|NA
CAWTPDLLSEQYF
>TRBV5-4|TRBJ1-2|NA
CASHPPGYPEGYTF
>TRBV6-5|TRBJ1-5|once
CASVLSSNQPQHF
>TRBV21-1|TRBJ2-7|NA
CASIRGPTSGIYEQYF
>TRBV7-9|TRBJ2-6|NA
CASSSLRSGANVLTF
>TRBV5-1|TRBJ2-1|NA
CASSLTGNEQFF
>TRBV28|TRBJ2-1|NA
CASRPTSIYEQFF
>TRBV15|TRBJ2-5|NA
CATSPTSGRAWSETQYF
>TRBV6-1|TRBJ1-1|few
CASSESFLNTEAFF
>TRBV4-3|TRBJ1-2|many
CASSDGQGDDGYTF
>TRBV4-2|TRBJ1-5|NA
CASSLRTGLSNQPQHF
>TRBV30|TRBJ2-1|once
CAGRLGGDSNEQFF
>TRBV14|TRBJ2-1|NA
CASSQLGLAGFNEQFF
>TRBV2|TRBJ2-7|few
CASSPLAGGFGEQYF
>TRBV6-1|TRBJ1-3|few
CASSEGQGISGNTIYF
>TRBV5-1|TRBJ2-2|NA
CASRLAGWTGELFF
>TRBV29-1|TRBJ2-7|once
CSVADSYEQYF
>TRBV6-4|TRBJ2-2|NA
CASSRDPGLAGVDGTGELFF
>TRBV29-1|TRBJ2-5|NA
CSVGLAGETQYF
>TRBV5-1|TRBJ2-7|NA
CASSLVGGTSYEQYF
>TRBV2|TRBJ2-1|NA
CASSEGTSDRQFF
>TRBV5-8|TRBJ2-1|NA
CASSLGGTSGRADEQFF
>TRBV5-4|TRBJ2-2|NA
CASRVASLPNTGELFF
>TRBV27|TRBJ1-1|NA
CASRRIGDRSNTEAFF
>TRBV6-1|TRBJ1-5|NA
CASRIGLEAQPQHF
>TRBV5-6|TRBJ2-5|NA
CASSKGQGGQETQYF